Listed below are T cell receptor beta chains from one sample, sequenced in a study of blood T cell repertoires in COVID-19. Produced via immunoSEQ multiplex PCR; TCRdb's table is partial and in-frame only. The sample shows around 280,000 clones, around 88% of them seen only once. The sequenced sample was PBMCs or T cells enriched from blood (not recorded which). The receptors derive from a woman in her thirties or forties who had recovered from COVID-19. Both conserved end residues are part of each CDR3. A D gene is named only where the DNA matches it firmly. Only part of the rows carry a size: once, few, many, or a class if the clone is expanded.

V: TRBV30
D: .
size: .
J: TRBJ1-2
CDR3: CAWSRGIGYGYTF
DNA: TGTGCCTGGTCCCGCGGGATTGGCTATGGCTACACCTTC

V: TRBV28
D: TRBD2
size: .
J: TRBJ2-1
CDR3: CASRTTSDQWRHNEQFF
DNA: TGTGCCAGCAGAACCACTAGCGACCAGTGGAGGCACAATGAGCAGTTCTTC

V: TRBV19
D: TRBD2
size: .
J: TRBJ2-3
CDR3: CATQRESESDTQYF
DNA: TGTGCCACCCAGCGGGAGTCTGAGTCAGATACGCAGTATTTT

V: TRBV7-8
D: TRBD1
size: .
J: TRBJ1-1
CDR3: CASSFDRGHTEAFF
DNA: TGTGCCAGCAGCTTCGACAGGGGGCACACTGAAGCTTTCTTT

V: TRBV7-3
D: TRBD1
size: .
J: TRBJ2-1
CDR3: CASSLGQGGYNEQFF
DNA: TGTGCCAGCAGCCTCGGACAGGGGGGCTACAATGAGCAGTTCTTC

V: TRBV7-9
D: .
size: .
J: TRBJ1-4
CDR3: CASSPLLGVGEKLFF
DNA: TGTGCCAGCAGCCCGTTGCTCGGAGTTGGGGAAAAACTGTTTTTT

V: TRBV5-1
D: TRBD1
size: .
J: TRBJ1-2
CDR3: CASSLDGPGQGARGYTF
DNA: TGCGCCAGCAGCTTGGATGGGCCGGGACAGGGGGCGAGGGGCTACACCTTC

V: TRBV6-2/TRBV6-3
D: TRBD2
size: .
J: TRBJ2-3
CDR3: CASSDGLADLDTQYF
DNA: TGTGCCAGCAGTGATGGACTAGCGGATTTGGATACGCAGTATTTT

V: TRBV28
D: .
size: .
J: TRBJ2-2
CDR3: CASSPRAGELFF
DNA: TGTGCCAGCAGTCCTCGCGCGGGGGAGCTGTTTTTT

V: TRBV5-4
D: TRBD1
size: .
J: TRBJ1-6
CDR3: CASSLRTGNNSPLHF
DNA: TGTGCCAGCAGCTTGCGGACAGGAAATAATTCACCCCTCCACTTT

V: TRBV18
D: .
size: once
J: TRBJ1-1
CDR3: CASSPRGSSNTEAFF
DNA: TGTGCCAGCTCACCCAGGGGATCGTCGAACACTGAAGCTTTCTTT

V: TRBV4-1
D: TRBD2
size: once
J: TRBJ2-7
CDR3: CASSARGGTYEQYF
DNA: TGCGCCAGCAGCGCCCGGGGGGGAACCTACGAGCAGTACTTC

V: TRBV15
D: .
size: .
J: TRBJ2-1
CDR3: CATSRGSSYNEQFF
DNA: TGTGCCACCAGCAGAGGGAGCTCCTACAATGAGCAGTTCTTC